Here is one T cell receptor beta chain with its context. Its target is unknown. These data originate in a study of OX40 agonist ivuxolimab in advanced cancers. Study overall: Administration of intravenous ivuxolimab to patients occurred every 2 weeks at 0.01 to 10 mg/kg.

Study conclusions and caveats: There was clonal expansion of CD4+ and CD8+ blood T cells by week 6 at 0.1 to 3.0 mg/kg. Among T cells, CD8+ cells averaged more expanded clones than CD4+ cells.

Germline V gives CDR1 SGHDT, CDR2 YYEEEE. This CDR3 is built from 12 residues. Trimming removed 3 bases from V and 7 bases from J, with 8 bases in between. Data came from immunoSEQ multiplex PCR; TCRdb stores just in-frame clones and leaves some out. Among fewer than 55,000 clones listed, approximately 87% were seen once. The source of this sequence is an adult with an advanced solid tumor such as melanoma, head and neck, liver or kidney cancer. The sample in question was CD4+ or CD8+ T cells sorted from blood, obtained in a trial of the OX40 agonist ivuxolimab. The V and J genes are TRBV5-6 and TRBJ2-4, with D hard to call. The CDR3 region has the DNA TGTGCCAGCAGCTCCGATGGGAACATTCAGTACTTC. This sequence encodes CASSSDGNIQYF.